The entry that follows covers one T cell receptor beta chain sequence. This CDR3 has 15 residues. The germline gives CDR1 SGHTA, CDR2 FQGNSA. Trimming took off 6 bases at V and 3 bases at J, with 16 bases between the two ends. These data originate in a study of OX40 agonist ivuxolimab in advanced cancers. Generated by immunoSEQ multiplex PCR, the TCRdb table keeps only in-frame clones and is missing some. This sample has some 100,000 clones, with 80% to 90% found just once. The gene calls are TRBV7-2 and TRBJ2-3, with D perhaps matching TRBD1 (5 bases). Sequencing was performed on CD4+ or CD8+ T cells sorted from blood, taken in a trial of the OX40 agonist ivuxolimab. This receptor was identified in an adult with an advanced solid tumor such as melanoma, head and neck, liver or kidney cancer. The CDR3 sequence is CASRSRQGKTDTQYF. The CDR3 bases are TGTGCCAGCAGGTCCCGCCAGGGTAAAACAGATACGCAGTATTTT.